Following are 21 T cell receptor beta chains from one sample sequenced in a study of blood T cells in healthy people across ages. Next came a second PCR, run for about 7 to 12 cycles, which used a sample-barcoded 5' primer along with a J-beta primer mix. TCRdb re-called the 5' RACE reads with MiXCR, one entry per CDR3 protein. The profile covers around 1.5 million distinct CDR3 sequences, with about 31% appearing a single time and about 11% taken by the ten largest. Sequenced: blood. Receptors were obtained from a woman aged 30 to 39 in good health.

The chain uses TRBV30 and TRBJ2-5, with 9 bases lining up with TRBD2. Germline CDR1 is GTSNPN and CDR2 is SVGIG (reference sequence). J was trimmed by 4 bases and V by 2 bases; bases with no gene match: 5. The CDR3 length is 14 residues. The CDR3 spells CAWSPGLAPETQYF. CDR3 DNA: TGTGCCTGGAGTCCGGGACTAGCACCAGAGACCCAGTACTTC.

The V call is TRBV5-8, the J call TRBJ1-2, with D tentatively TRBD1 (5 bases). Trimming removed 6 bases at V and 1 base at J, with 19 bases between. Germline CDR1 SGHTS, CDR2 YDEGEE. There are 16 residues in the CDR3. The CDR3 bases are TGTGCCAGCATCATGGTAGGGGACGCTTATAACTATGGCTACACCTTC. Protein sequence: CASIMVGDAYNYGYTF.

This clonotype occurred a few times. The chain employs TRBV6-5 and TRBJ2-3; D may be TRBD1 or TRBD2 (5 bases each). Germline assignment: CDR1 MNHEY and CDR2 SVGAGI. CDR3 length equals 15 residues. Trimming shortened V by 6 bases and J by 2 bases, and 15 bases separated the two germline ends. The CDR3 reads CASSLRGRDTDTQYF. Written as DNA, the CDR3 is TGTGCCAGCAGCTTGAGGGGCCGAGACACAGATACGCAGTATTTT.

The chain combines TRBV11-2 with TRBJ2-1; 11 positions agree with TRBD2. CDR1 is SGHAT, CDR2 FQNNGV, per germline. This CDR3 has 18 residues. V was pared by 2 bases and J by 2 bases, with 8 bases of the junction left unmatched. The DNA for the CDR3 is TGTGCCAGCAGCTTACCCGGGACTAGCGGACCTCCCTACAATGAGCAGTTCTTC. As protein: CASSLPGTSGPPYNEQFF.

This sequence joins TRBV12-3 or TRBV12-4 and TRBJ1-1; D may be TRBD1 (5 bases). The CDR3 runs 11 residues. V was shortened by 6 bases and J by 11 bases, with 13 bases between the two germline ends. The CDR3 is CASRGGAPAFF. The DNA of the CDR3 is TGTGCCAGCAGAGGAGGGGCGCCTGCTTTCTTT.

In this sample, this clonotype turned up a few times. This rearrangement joins TRBV5-1 to TRBJ2-7; 9 positions match TRBD2. The V and J ends lost 4 bases and 3 bases, in that order; junction bases with no gene match: 5. CDR3 size: 14 residues. CDR1 SGHRS and CDR2 YFSETQ come from the germline V gene. The CDR3 nucleotides are TGCGCCAGCAGCAGTAGCGGGGGCGTCTACGAGCAGTACTTC. This sequence encodes CASSSSGGVYEQYF.

This clonotype appeared a few times. The rearrangement joins TRBV6-5 to TRBJ2-7; 12 bases align to TRBD1. J gave up 0 bases and V 7 bases, and 10 bases lay outside the gene matches. CDR1 and CDR2 from the germline V gene are MNHEY and SVGAGI. This CDR3 is built from 17 residues. CDR3 sequence (DNA): TGTGCCAGCACTTGGGACAGGGGGCTTTCGAGCTCCTACGAGCAGTACTTC. This encodes CASTWDRGLSSSYEQYF.

This clonotype was picked up one time. This may arise from a read error, as a much more abundant clone is one base away. This sequence joins TRBV29-1 and TRBJ2-5; either TRBD1 or TRBD2 may supply D (5 bases each). The CDR3 is 13 amino acids. Germline V gene lookup returns CDR1 SQVTM and CDR2 ANQGSEA. The DNA of the CDR3 is TGCAGCGTTGAAGTAGACAGAGGGGAGATCCAGTACTTC. Its protein product is CSVEVDRGEIQYF.

Concerning this clonotype: Mismatch with germline at one junction end may stem from a read error. The chain combines TRBV18 with TRBJ1-4; 9 positions agree with TRBD1. The germline gives CDR1 KGHSH, CDR2 LQKENI. The length of the CDR3 is 14 residues. The CDR3 DNA is TGTGCCAGCTCAACCGGGACAGGGAATGAAAAACCGTTTTTT. It codes for CASSTGTGNEKPFF.

Written as DNA, the CDR3 is TGCGCCAGCAACCGAGGCAAAGATACGCAGTATTTT. Protein sequence: CASNRGKDTQYF. The rearrangement joins TRBV5-1 to TRBJ2-3; D call uncertain. The V gene lost 6 bases and the J gene lost 5 bases, with 10 bases spanning the gap. The germline CDR1 and CDR2 sequences are SGHRS and YFSETQ. This CDR3 is 12 amino acids long.

The chain combines TRBV11-2 with TRBJ2-5; TRBD1 matches 12 bases. CDR3 size: 16 residues. V shed 1 base, J shed 6 bases, and the junction held 6 bases outside the gene matches. Germline V gene lookup returns CDR1 SGHAT and CDR2 FQNNGV. CDR3 nucleotide sequence: TGTGCCAGCAGCTTAGGCGGGACAGGGGGCATGAAGACCCAGTACTTC. Residues: CASSLGGTGGMKTQYF.

This clonotype was found a few times. V is TRBV20-1 and J is TRBJ2-1; TRBD2 agrees at 7 bases. V gave up 3 bases and J gave up 2 bases; unmatched junction bases: 7. Germline-derived CDR1 and CDR2 are DFQATT and SNEGSKA (reference sequence). The length of the CDR3 is 15 residues. The CDR3, as DNA: TGCAGTGCTAGCAAGCGCGGGAGCACCTACAATGAGCAGTTCTTC. Protein product: CSASKRGSTYNEQFF.

This clonotype was seen a single time. V usage is TRBV12-5 and J usage is TRBJ1-1; D perhaps matches TRBD1 (6 bases). Per germline, CDR1 LGHNT and CDR2 FRNRAP. The CDR3 extends over 15 amino acids. The V end was cut by 11 bases, the J end by 1 base, with 20 bases between. Written as DNA, the CDR3 is TGTGCTGGTATCCCCGACCGGGGGGCGAACACTGAAGCTTTCTTT. It encodes CAGIPDRGANTEAFF.

Points on this clonotype: One end of the junction does not line up with germline, which may come from a read error. The rearrangement links TRBV27 to TRBJ2-7; 7 positions match TRBD1. The CDR3 is 15 residues long. Germline V CDR1 and CDR2: MNHEY, SMNVEV (reference sequence). The CDR3 bases are TGTGCCAGCAGTACTCGACAGGGCTCGGCCTACGAGCAGGACTTC. This sequence encodes CASSTRQGSAYEQDF.

This clonotype was seen a handful of times. The chain is built from TRBV7-3 and TRBJ2-3, with D possibly matching TRBD1 (5 bases). Per germline, CDR1 SGHTA and CDR2 FQGTGA. The CDR3 extends over 19 amino acids. V was pared by 5 bases and J by 1 base, with 25 bases between. The DNA for the CDR3 is TGTGCCAGCAGCACAAAGGGGTCGGTCGGGTTAGGAGGCACAGATACGCAGTATTTT. Translating gives CASSTKGSVGLGGTDTQYF.

V is TRBV7-9 and J is TRBJ1-4; the match to TRBD1 covers 12 bases. Germline trimming cut 4 bases from V and 8 bases from J; bases unmatched to any gene: 8. The length of the CDR3 is 16 residues. In germline, CDR1 is SEHNR, CDR2 FQNEAQ (reference sequence). The CDR3 DNA sequence: TGTGCCAGCAGCTCCGGGACAGGGGGCGCAGAAGAAAAACTGTTTTTT. Its protein product is CASSSGTGGAEEKLFF. Full variable domain (outside the CDR3, taken from reference TRBV7-9 and TRBJ1-4): DTGVSQNPRHKITKRGQNVTFRCDPISEHNRLYWYRQTLGQGPEFLTYFQNEAQLEKSRLLSDRFSAERPKGSFSTLEIQRTEQGDSAMYLCASSSGTGGAEEKLFFGSGTQLSVL.

The V call is TRBV28, the J call TRBJ2-7, with 8 positions matching TRBD1. Germline trimming cut 7 bases from V and 0 bases from J; bases unmatched to any gene: 17. The CDR3 runs 18 residues. Per the germline V gene, CDR1 is MDHEN and CDR2 is SYDVKM. As DNA, the CDR3 is TGTGCCAGCACCAGAGGACAGGGAGGAGGCCAAAGCTCCTACGAGCAGTACTTC. This encodes CASTRGQGGGQSSYEQYF.

The chain has TRBV5-1 and TRBJ2-2; D is uncertain. Looked up from germline, CDR1 is SGHRS and CDR2 is YFSETQ. This CDR3 contains 14 residues. Trimming took 2 bases from V and 4 from J, leaving 9 bases between them. The CDR3 loop is CASSFPTRTGELFF. CDR3 bases: TGCGCCAGCAGCTTCCCTACGCGCACCGGGGAGCTGTTTTTT.

Concerning this clonotype itself: The junction departs from the called germline gene at one end, perhaps through a read error. This sequence joins TRBV18 and TRBJ2-1, with 10 bases identical to TRBD1. CDR1 KGHSH and CDR2 LQKENI come from the germline V gene. The CDR3 is made up of 16 amino acids. CDR3 amino acids: CAGSSTGTGVHNEQFF. Here the CDR3 DNA reads TGTGCCGGCTCGTCGACCGGGACAGGGGTCCACAATGAGCAGTTCTTC.

Concerning this clonotype: A much larger clone lies one base from this, so it may be a read error. The chain joins TRBV20-1 to TRBJ2-5; D is ambiguous. CDR1 DFQATT and CDR2 SNEGSKA come from the germline V gene (reference sequence). The CDR3 spans 11 residues. CDR3 nucleotide sequence: TGCGGTGCTCTGACATTTTTAGGGCAGTACTTC. Translated, it gives CGALTFLGQYF.

J is TRBJ2-2 and V is TRBV10-3; 7 nucleotides line up with TRBD1. Germline values: CDR1 ENHRY, CDR2 SYGVKD. The trim removed 0 bases at V and 2 bases at J, leaving 3 bases unmatched. This CDR3 contains 16 residues. Here the CDR3 reads CAISESGQHNTGELFF. The CDR3 DNA sequence: TGTGCCATCAGTGAGTCGGGACAGCATAACACCGGGGAGCTGTTTTTT.